The entry below gives a single TCR beta chain sequence along with its context. CDR3 length equals 15 residues. In germline, CDR1 is MNHEY, CDR2 SMNVEV (reference sequence). Trimming pared 2 bases from V and 0 bases from J, leaving 8 bases between. CD45RO-negative, CCR7-selected cells formed the naive CD8 fraction, which excluded terminally differentiated effector memory CD45RA+ cells. The sample comes from a study of shared clonotypes between healthy human individuals. The repertoire was sequenced with immunoSEQ multiplex PCR; TCRdb's copy has only in-frame clones and lacks some. The table lists nearly 2 million clones, over 85% of them singletons.

This receptor was obtained from a man aged 18-30 years in good health. The sequenced sample consisted of naive CD8+ T cells sorted from blood. The chain combines TRBV27 with TRBJ2-1; D call uncertain. CDR3 DNA: TGTGCCAGCAGTTTAATCGGTTTCTCCTACAATGAGCAGTTCTTC. Translation gives CASSLIGFSYNEQFF.